Each of the 22 T cell receptor beta chains below was sequenced from the same sample in a study of cytomegalovirus exposure and HLA in healthy donors. Primers for the PCR totalled 60 Vbeta and 13 Jbeta. Sequenced by immunoSEQ multiplex PCR; TCRdb stores in-frame clones only, minus some. The sample shows approximately 100,000 clones, around 80% of them seen only once. Sample: PBMCs. These receptors all stem from a woman aged 45-59 years in good health and CMV-seropositive.

The V call is TRBV5-1, the J call TRBJ1-4; 9 nucleotides match TRBD1. The junction had 9 bases not matched to a gene; V was cut back by 3 bases and J by 0 bases. CDR1 is SGHRS, CDR2 YFSETQ, per germline. This CDR3 has 18 residues. The CDR3 protein is CASSYRDRAWTTNEKLFF. The CDR3 DNA reads as TGCGCCAGCAGCTACCGGGACAGGGCTTGGACAACTAATGAAAAACTGTTTTTT.

The chain couples TRBV5-6 to TRBJ2-7; 9 nucleotides line up with TRBD1. The length of the CDR3 is 18 residues. Germline values: CDR1 SGHDT, CDR2 YYEEEE. V shed 4 bases, J shed 0 bases, and the junction held 14 bases outside the gene matches. CDR3 coding DNA: TGTGCCAGCAGCCACTTTCTGGGACAGGGCTTCCTCTCCTACGAGCAGTACTTC. Translating it yields CASSHFLGQGFLSYEQYF.

Comments on this clone: This sample includes further DNA sequences coding for the same CDR3. The chain combines TRBV27 with TRBJ2-3; 10 bases agree with TRBD2. The V and J ends lost 2 bases and 1 base, in that order; junction bases with no gene match: 0. There are 15 residues in the CDR3. CDR1 MNHEY and CDR2 SMNVEV come from the germline V gene (reference sequence). CDR3 in amino acids: CASSLGTSGTDTQYF. CDR3 DNA sequence: TGTGCCAGCAGTTTAGGGACTAGCGGCACAGATACGCAGTATTTT.

The chain joins TRBV4-2 to TRBJ2-5; tentative D call: TRBD2 (5 bases). The V end was cut by 1 base, the J end by 3 bases, with 12 bases between. This CDR3 has 15 amino acids. CDR1 is LGHNA, CDR2 YNFKEQ, per germline. The CDR3 DNA reads as TGTGCCAGCAGCCAAGGTGGCACCGGGAAAGAGACCCAGTACTTC. It is translated as CASSQGGTGKETQYF.

The V call is TRBV10-3, the J call TRBJ2-3; no clear D. The germline gives CDR1 ENHRY, CDR2 SYGVKD. With 11 bases removed from V and 0 bases from J, the gap between germline ends came to 21 bases. The CDR3 has 16 amino acids. CDR3 region: CASIGQTQSSTDTQYF. The CDR3 nucleotides read TGTGCCTCTATCGGCCAGACTCAATCTAGCACAGATACGCAGTATTTT.

The genes are TRBV27 and TRBJ2-5; TRBD1 aligns across 7 bases. Germline-derived CDR1 and CDR2 are MNHEY and SMNVEV (reference sequence). The CDR3 runs to 14 residues. V gave up 5 bases and J gave up 5 bases; unmatched junction bases: 8. The CDR3 protein is CASSPRQGWETQYF. As DNA, the CDR3 is TGTGCCAGCAGTCCCCGACAGGGCTGGGAGACCCAGTACTTC.

This clone came up once. The chain uses TRBV7-6 and TRBJ2-5; D possibly corresponds to TRBD2 (5 bases). With the DNA end fitting TRBJ2-7 better, the J assignment may be wrong. Germline CDR1 is SGHVS and CDR2 is FNYEAQ. This CDR3 has 15 residues. CDR3 sequence (DNA): TGTGCCAGCAGCTTAGAACCGGGGATAGGTTACGAGCAGTACTTC. Encoded protein: CASSLEPGIGYEQYF.

This clone was detected a few times. This sequence joins TRBV27 and TRBJ2-7, with 8 bases lining up with TRBD1. V lost 5 bases and J lost 4; bases outside the gene matches: 7. Germline CDR1 and CDR2: MNHEY and SMNVEV (reference sequence). This CDR3 region has 14 residues. CDR3 DNA sequence: TGTGCCAGCAGTCTCCCGGGACAGGAATACGAGCAGTACTTC. Residues: CASSLPGQEYEQYF.

This clone was seen a handful of times. The V and J genes are TRBV6-1 and TRBJ2-3; 11 bases align to TRBD1. V was clipped by 6 bases and J by 3 bases; unmatched bases: 5. The germline gives CDR1 MNHNS, CDR2 SASEGT. The CDR3 has 15 amino acids. This chain's CDR3 is CASRWDRGFTDTQYF. DNA for the CDR3: TGTGCCAGCAGGTGGGACAGGGGGTTTACAGATACGCAGTATTTT.

This sequence joins TRBV9 and TRBJ2-7, with TRBD1 matching over 11 bases. Looked up from germline, CDR1 is SGDLS and CDR2 is YYNGEE. V shed 3 bases, J shed 3 bases, and the junction held 8 bases outside the gene matches. The CDR3 length is 16 residues. CDR3 nucleotide sequence: TGTGCCAGCAGCGAGGGAGGGACAGGGGGTGTCTACGAGCAGTACTTC. Translation: CASSEGGTGGVYEQYF. Full variable domain (missing parts from reference TRBV9 and TRBJ2-7): DSGVTQTPKHLITATGQRVTLRCSPRSGDLSVYWYQQSLDQGLQFLIQYYNGEERAKGNILERFSAQQFPDLHSELNLSSLELGDSALYFCASSEGGTGGVYEQYFGPGTRLTVT.

The rearrangement links TRBV7-8 to TRBJ2-6, with D uncertain. The CDR3 totals 14 residues. Trimming removed 5 bases from V and 0 bases from J, with 5 bases in between. Germline V gives CDR1 SGHVS, CDR2 FQNEAQ. Here the CDR3 DNA reads TGTGCCAGCAGCACGGTCTCTGGGGCCAACGTCCTGACTTTC. It codes for CASSTVSGANVLTF. The whole variable domain, filled in from reference TRBV7-8 and TRBJ2-6, reads GAGVSQSPRYKVAKRGQDVALRCDPISGHVSLFWYQQALGQGPEFLTYFQNEAQLDKSGLPSDRFFAERPEGSVSTLKIQRTQQEDSAVYLCASSTVSGANVLTFGAGSRLTVL.

The rearrangement joins TRBV11-2 to TRBJ1-1; D is unclear. CDR1 is SGHAT and CDR2 is FQNNGV in the germline V gene. The CDR3 covers 13 residues. The germline V and J ends were trimmed by 5 bases and 5 bases, with 12 bases remaining between them. This CDR3 is CASSPSGTTEAFF. CDR3 in DNA: TGTGCCAGCAGCCCGTCGGGTACAACTGAAGCTTTCTTT. Variable domain in full (rest from reference TRBV11-2 and TRBJ1-1): EAGVAQSPRYKIIEKRQSVAFWCNPISGHATLYWYQQILGQGPKLLIQFQNNGVVDDSQLPKDRFSAERLKGVDSTLKIQPAKLEDSAVYLCASSPSGTTEAFFGQGTRLTVV.

This chain connects TRBV6-5 to TRBJ2-7, with TRBD2 as a possible D gene (5 bases). Germline V gene lookup returns CDR1 MNHEY and CDR2 SVGAGI. Trimming stripped 0 bases from V and 1 base from J, with 7 bases between. CDR3 length: 14 amino acids. The CDR3 DNA is TGTGCCAGCAGTTACTCGGTAGCGTCCTACGAGCAGTACTTC. It is translated as CASSYSVASYEQYF.

By share, this clone counts as medium-sized. This chain uses TRBV2 with TRBJ2-7; TRBD2 is a possible D gene (5 bases). Germline V CDR1 and CDR2: SNHLY, FYNNEI. V was pared by 4 bases and J by 3 bases, with 19 bases between. The CDR3 length is 16 residues. CDR3: CASSVRPANRGYEQYF. The CDR3 coding sequence is TGTGCCAGCAGTGTCCGACCGGCTAATCGGGGCTACGAGCAGTACTTC.

The CDR3, as DNA: TGTGCCAGCAGTTTGGGGGGCCGGGGGGAGGATGAGCAGTTCTTC. Amino acids: CASSLGGRGEDEQFF. The chain carries TRBV27 and TRBJ2-1; a weak D match, TRBD2 (7 bases). In germline, CDR1 is MNHEY, CDR2 SMNVEV (reference sequence). Trimming stripped 3 bases from V and 8 bases from J, with 17 bases between. The CDR3 has 15 amino acids.

This clone was seen once. This chain uses TRBV7-3 with TRBJ2-7; 12 bases align to TRBD2. V trimming: 5 bases; J trimming: 6 bases; junction bases outside the gene matches: 14. The germline V gene has CDR1 SGHTA and CDR2 FQGTGA. The length of the CDR3 is 17 residues. CDR3 in amino acids: CASSQTPLAGGPSEQYF. As DNA, the CDR3 is TGTGCCAGCAGCCAAACCCCGCTAGCGGGGGGGCCAAGCGAGCAGTACTTC. Complete variable domain (other parts from reference TRBV7-3 and TRBJ2-7): GAGVSQTPSNKVTEKGKYVELRCDPISGHTALYWYRQSLGQGPEFLIYFQGTGAADDSGLPNDRFFAVRPEGSVSTLKIQRTERGDSAVYLCASSQTPLAGGPSEQYFGPGTRLTVT.

This chain uses TRBV6-1 with TRBJ1-4; D gene uncertain. Per the germline V gene, CDR1 is MNHNS and CDR2 is SASEGT. The V end lost 1 base, the J end lost 8 bases, and 8 bases lay between the germline ends. This CDR3 comprises 13 residues. The CDR3 loop reads CASSEVAQEKLFF. In nucleotides, the CDR3 is TGTGCCAGCAGTGAAGTGGCTCAGGAAAAACTGTTTTTT.

The chain uses TRBV30 and TRBJ1-4; D may be TRBD1 (6 bases). The germline V and J ends were trimmed by 5 bases and 8 bases, with 12 bases remaining between them. Germline values: CDR1 GTSNPN, CDR2 SVGIG (reference sequence). CDR3 size: 12 residues. In DNA form, the CDR3 reads TGTGCCTGGTCAGGGGCTCGGGAAAAACTGTTTTTT. Amino acids: CAWSGAREKLFF.

This chain links TRBV14 with TRBJ1-2, with D perhaps TRBD1 (5 bases). Trimming took 4 bases from V and 4 from J, leaving 10 bases between them. Germline V CDR1 and CDR2: SGHDN, FVKESK. This CDR3 has 13 amino acids. The CDR3 coding sequence is TGTGCCAGCAGCCGGGGGGGTGGCTATGGCTACACCTTC. Translation gives CASSRGGGYGYTF.

This chain connects TRBV21-1 to TRBJ2-7; the table calls TRBD1, which could not be checked here. TRBV21-1 is a pseudogene locus. The CDR3 has 19 residues. CDR3 sequence reads: CASSKSGAKRDILSYEQYF. The CDR3 DNA follows: TGTGCCAGCAGCAAATCCGGGGCAAAAAGGGACATCCTTTCCTACGAGCAGTACTTC.

This clone was observed a handful of times. This sequence joins TRBV30 and TRBJ2-2; 9 bases align to TRBD2. CDR3 length: 14 residues. Germline-derived CDR1 and CDR2 are GTSNPN and SVGIG (reference sequence). CDR3 DNA: TGTGCTTGTAGCGGGAGCGTAGGCACCGGGGAGCTGTTTTTT. Translation gives CACSGSVGTGELFF.

The genes are TRBV2 and TRBJ2-7, with TRBD2 matching over 8 bases. CDR3 length equals 14 residues. CDR1 and CDR2 (germline): SNHLY, FYNNEI. V shed 5 bases and J 0 bases; nucleotides not matched to a gene: 3. CDR3 protein: CASSSGGSSYEQYF. The CDR3 region has the DNA TGTGCCAGCAGTAGCGGGGGAAGCTCCTACGAGCAGTACTTC.